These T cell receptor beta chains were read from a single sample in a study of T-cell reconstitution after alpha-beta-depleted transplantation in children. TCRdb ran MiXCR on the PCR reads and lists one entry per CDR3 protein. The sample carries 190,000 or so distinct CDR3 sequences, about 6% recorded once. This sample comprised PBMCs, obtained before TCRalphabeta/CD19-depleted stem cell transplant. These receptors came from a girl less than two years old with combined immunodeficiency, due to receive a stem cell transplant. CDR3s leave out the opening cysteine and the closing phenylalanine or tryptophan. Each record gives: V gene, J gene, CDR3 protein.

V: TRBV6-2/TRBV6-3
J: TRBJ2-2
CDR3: ASSYALAGVNTGELF

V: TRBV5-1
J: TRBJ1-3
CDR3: ASSVGTSGNTIY

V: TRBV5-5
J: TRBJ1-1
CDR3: ASSLVGPNTEAF

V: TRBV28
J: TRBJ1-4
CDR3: ASSYQGNNEKLF

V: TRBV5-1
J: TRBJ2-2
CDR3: ASSLYPRDLNTGELF

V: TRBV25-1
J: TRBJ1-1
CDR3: ASRLGTGGVSAF

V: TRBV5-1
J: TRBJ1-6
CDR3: APRGASPLH

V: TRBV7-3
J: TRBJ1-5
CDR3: ASSRQGQPQH

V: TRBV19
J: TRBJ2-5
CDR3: ASSIPRGGQGETQY

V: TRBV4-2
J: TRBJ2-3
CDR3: ASSQGGQTDTQY

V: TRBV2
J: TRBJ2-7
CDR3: ASSARTGEYEQY

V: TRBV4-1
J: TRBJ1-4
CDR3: ASLKEGYNEKLF

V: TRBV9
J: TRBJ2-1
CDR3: ASSAPGRLGDNEQF

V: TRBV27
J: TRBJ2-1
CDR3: ASSKGLYPYNEQF

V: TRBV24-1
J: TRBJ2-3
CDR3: ATSEQGTDTQY

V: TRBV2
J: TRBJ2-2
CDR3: ASSREGNTGELF

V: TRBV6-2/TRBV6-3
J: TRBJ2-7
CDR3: ASSYLPRDRGAYEQY

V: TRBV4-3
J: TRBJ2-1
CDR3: ASSHGSGRASNEQF

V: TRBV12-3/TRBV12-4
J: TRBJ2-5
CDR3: ASSLIRGQNQETQY

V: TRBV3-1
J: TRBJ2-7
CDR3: ASSHYRGYEQY

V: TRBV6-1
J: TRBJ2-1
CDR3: ASSESGSVHYEQF

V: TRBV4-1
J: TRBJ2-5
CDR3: ASSQGGGQKKMTQY

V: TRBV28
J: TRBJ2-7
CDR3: ASGPGLAGGEQY

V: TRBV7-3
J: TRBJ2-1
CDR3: ASSSDRVNEQF

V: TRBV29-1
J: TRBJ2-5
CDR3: SVRTPGQTQY

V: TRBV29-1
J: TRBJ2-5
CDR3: SVVSAGTSGHLVETQY

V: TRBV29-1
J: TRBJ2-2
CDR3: SVERFTGELF

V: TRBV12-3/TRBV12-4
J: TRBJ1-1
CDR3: ASSLYVPSEAF

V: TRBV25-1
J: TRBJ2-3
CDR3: ASSGTSTDTQY

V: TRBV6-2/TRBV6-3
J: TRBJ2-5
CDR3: ASGLQGTSQETQY

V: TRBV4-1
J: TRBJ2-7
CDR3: ASSPQHGELEQY

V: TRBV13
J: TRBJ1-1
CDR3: ASSLGNREATEAF

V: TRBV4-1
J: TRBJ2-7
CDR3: ASSQIRDWRYEQY

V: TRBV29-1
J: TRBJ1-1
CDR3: SVERWQGAGNTEAF

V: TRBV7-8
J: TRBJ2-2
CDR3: ASSRIADLGELF

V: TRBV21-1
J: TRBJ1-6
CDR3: ASSKVTGVSPLH

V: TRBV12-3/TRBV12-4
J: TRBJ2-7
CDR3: ASSPGAEQY

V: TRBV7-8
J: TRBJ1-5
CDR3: ASSLARDGQGGYSNQPQH

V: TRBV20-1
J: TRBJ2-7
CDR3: SARAGTGGYEQY

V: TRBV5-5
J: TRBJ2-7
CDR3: ASSLVVAYEQY

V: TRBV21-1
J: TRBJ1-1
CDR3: ASNGTGGNTEAF

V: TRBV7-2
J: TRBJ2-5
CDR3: ASSLWAVRAETQY

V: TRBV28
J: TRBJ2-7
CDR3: ASSLSPSHEQY

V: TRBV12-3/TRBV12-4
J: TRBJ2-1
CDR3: ASCSDRGPLKGGFDEQF

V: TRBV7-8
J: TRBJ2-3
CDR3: ASTSSQGSTDTQY

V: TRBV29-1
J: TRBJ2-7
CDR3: SVELGLEKAYEQY

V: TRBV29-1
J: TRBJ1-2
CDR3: SVEGGQGLNYGYT

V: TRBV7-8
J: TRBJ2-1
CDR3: ASSLAGTSGANNEQF

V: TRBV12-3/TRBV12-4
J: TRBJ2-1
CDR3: ASSLREGGEQF

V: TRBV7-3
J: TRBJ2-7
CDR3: ASSEQGASYEQY